The T cell receptor beta chain under discussion was sequenced for a study of T cell changes during pregnancy in multiple sclerosis. The CDR3 length is 16 residues. Germline values: CDR1 MDHEN, CDR2 SYDVKM. The V gene end was trimmed by 1 base and the J gene end by 5 bases; junction bases not matched to a gene: 8. Sequenced by immunoSEQ multiplex PCR; TCRdb stores in-frame clones only, minus some. The table includes about 51,000 clones, around 93% detected once. The chain combines TRBV28 with TRBJ2-1, with 7 nucleotides matching TRBD2. This receptor was taken from a female donor with multiple sclerosis, enrolled in a pregnancy study. The sequencing used peripheral blood, collected in the second trimester of pregnancy. The CDR3 DNA follows: TGTGCCAGCAGTTTATTAACCCTAGCGGAGGACAATGAGCAGTTCTTC. Its protein is CASSLLTLAEDNEQFF.